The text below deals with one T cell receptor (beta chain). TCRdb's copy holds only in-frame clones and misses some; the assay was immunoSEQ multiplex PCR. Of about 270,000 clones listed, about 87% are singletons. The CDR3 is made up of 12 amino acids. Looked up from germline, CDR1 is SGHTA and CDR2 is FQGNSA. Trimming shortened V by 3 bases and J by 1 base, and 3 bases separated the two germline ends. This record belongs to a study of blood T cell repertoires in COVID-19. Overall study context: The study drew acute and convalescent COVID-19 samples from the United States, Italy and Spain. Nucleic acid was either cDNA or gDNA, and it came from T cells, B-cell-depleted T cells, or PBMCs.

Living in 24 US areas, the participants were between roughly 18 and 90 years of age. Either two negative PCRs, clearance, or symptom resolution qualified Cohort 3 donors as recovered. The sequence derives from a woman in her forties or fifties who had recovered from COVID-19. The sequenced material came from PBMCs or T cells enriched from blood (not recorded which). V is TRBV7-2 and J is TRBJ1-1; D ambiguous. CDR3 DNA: TGTGCCAGCAGCTTTCAGAACACTGAAGCTTTCTTT. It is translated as CASSFQNTEAFF.